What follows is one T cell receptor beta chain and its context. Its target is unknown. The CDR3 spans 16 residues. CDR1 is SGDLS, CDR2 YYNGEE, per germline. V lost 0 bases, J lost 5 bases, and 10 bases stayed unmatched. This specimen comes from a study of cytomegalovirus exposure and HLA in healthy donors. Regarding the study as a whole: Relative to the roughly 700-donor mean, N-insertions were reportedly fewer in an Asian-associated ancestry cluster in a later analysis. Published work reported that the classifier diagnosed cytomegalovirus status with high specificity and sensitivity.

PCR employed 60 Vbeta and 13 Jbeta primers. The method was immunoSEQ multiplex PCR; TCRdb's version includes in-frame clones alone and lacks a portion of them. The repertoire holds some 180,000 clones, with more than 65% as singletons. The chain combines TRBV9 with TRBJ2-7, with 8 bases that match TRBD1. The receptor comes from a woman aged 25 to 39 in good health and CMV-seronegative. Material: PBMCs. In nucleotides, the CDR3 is TGTGCCAGCAGCGTAGACCTAGGACAGGGTCGGGACGAGCAGTACTTC. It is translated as CASSVDLGQGRDEQYF.